This is a list of T cell receptor beta chains from one sample in a study of blood T cell repertoires in COVID-19. Libraries were prepared by immunoSEQ multiplex PCR; TCRdb keeps only in-frame clonotypes and omits some of them. Among some 240,000 clones listed, almost 85% were seen once. Sequenced: peripheral blood. These receptors originate from a woman between 65 and 79 years old with COVID-19, enrolled during active disease. The CDR3 runs from the conserved cysteine through the conserved F or W. D genes are given only for firm matches. Part of the rows lack a size; the others show once, few, many or a class for expanded clones.

cdr3_nt	cdr3_aa	v_call	j_call	clone_size	d_call
TGTGCCAGCAGCCCATCGACGGACAGGGTAAGCAATCAGCCCCAGCATTTT	CASSPSTDRVSNQPQHF	TRBV5-6	TRBJ1-5	-	TRBD1
TGTGCCAGCAGTTATTATGTGGGACAGGGTCTCTCCTACGAGCAGTACTTC	CASSYYVGQGLSYEQYF	TRBV27	TRBJ2-7	-	TRBD1
TGCGCCAGCAGCTTGCAGCAGGGGACAACTGAAGCTTTCTTT	CASSLQQGTTEAFF	TRBV5-1	TRBJ1-1	-	-
TGTGCCAGCAGTTCACGGCGGACAGATCGTGGGGGCTACACCTTC	CASSSRRTDRGGYTF	TRBV28	TRBJ1-2	-	-
TGTGCCAGCAGTACCGGGACAGGGTCAAATCAGCCCCAGCATTTT	CASSTGTGSNQPQHF	TRBV2	TRBJ1-5	-	TRBD1
TGTGCCACCAGCAGAGATCTCCGGGACACGCGCTCTGGGGCCAACGTCCTGACTTTC	CATSRDLRDTRSGANVLTF	TRBV15	TRBJ2-6	-	-
TGTGCCAGCAGCTTCGGGACTGATTACGAGCAGTACTTC	CASSFGTDYEQYF	TRBV7-8	TRBJ2-7	-	-
TGTGCCAGCAGTTTCCGGGACAGGGAAGGTTGGATTCATCAGCCCCAGCATTTT	CASSFRDREGWIHQPQHF	TRBV6-7	TRBJ1-5	-	TRBD1
TGTGCCAGTAGTATAGCGGGACTAGCGTATGATGAGCAGTTCTTC	CASSIAGLAYDEQFF	TRBV19	TRBJ2-1	-	TRBD2
TGCGCCAGCAGCACGGGGCCTAGCGGGGAATACGAGCAGTACTTC	CASSTGPSGEYEQYF	TRBV5-1	TRBJ2-7	-	TRBD2
TGTGCCAGCAGTGAAAAAGGGACAGGCGGTGAAAAACTGTTTTTT	CASSEKGTGGEKLFF	TRBV2	TRBJ1-4	-	TRBD1
TGTGCCAGTAGTCCTCCGTCATACACCGGGGGTACTAACTATGGCTACACCTTC	CASSPPSYTGGTNYGYTF	TRBV19	TRBJ1-2	-	-
TGTGCCAGCGCTAAGGAGGCGGACACTGAAGCTTTCTTT	CASAKEADTEAFF	TRBV2	TRBJ1-1	-	-
TGTGCCAGCAGGCGCGGACAGTCCATCTCCTACGAGCAGTACTTC	CASRRGQSISYEQYF	TRBV11-1	TRBJ2-7	-	-
TGTGCCAGCAGTTTAACTAGCGGGAGTAATGAGCAGTTCTTC	CASSLTSGSNEQFF	TRBV6-2/TRBV6-3	TRBJ2-1	-	TRBD2
TGTGCCAGCAGCATCGGACAGAGGGGTGGGACAGATACGCAGTATTTT	CASSIGQRGGTDTQYF	TRBV5-5	TRBJ2-3	once	-
TGTGCCTGGAGTGTATACTCCACAGATACGCAGTATTTT	CAWSVYSTDTQYF	TRBV30	TRBJ2-3	-	-
TGTGCCGTACGGACTCAGGAGAACACTGAAGCTTTCTTT	CAVRTQENTEAFF	TRBV10-3	TRBJ1-1	-	-
TGTGCCAGCAGTTACTCGAGGACTTGGGAGACCCAGTACTTC	CASSYSRTWETQYF	TRBV6-5	TRBJ2-5	-	-
TGTGCCAGCAGCTTAGTTAGACAGGGTAATGAAAAACTGTTTTTT	CASSLVRQGNEKLFF	TRBV7-2	TRBJ1-4	-	TRBD1
TGTGCCAGCAGCCAAGATCCCAGACAGGGCTACGAGCAGTACTTC	CASSQDPRQGYEQYF	TRBV3-1/TRBV3-2	TRBJ2-7	-	TRBD1
TGTGCCAGCAGCTATCTAAGCGGGGGGGAATACGAGCAGTACTTC	CASSYLSGGEYEQYF	TRBV7-6	TRBJ2-7	-	TRBD2
TGTGCCAGCAGCGTCATAGCGGACTTCACAGATACGCAGTATTTT	CASSVIADFTDTQYF	TRBV9	TRBJ2-3	-	-